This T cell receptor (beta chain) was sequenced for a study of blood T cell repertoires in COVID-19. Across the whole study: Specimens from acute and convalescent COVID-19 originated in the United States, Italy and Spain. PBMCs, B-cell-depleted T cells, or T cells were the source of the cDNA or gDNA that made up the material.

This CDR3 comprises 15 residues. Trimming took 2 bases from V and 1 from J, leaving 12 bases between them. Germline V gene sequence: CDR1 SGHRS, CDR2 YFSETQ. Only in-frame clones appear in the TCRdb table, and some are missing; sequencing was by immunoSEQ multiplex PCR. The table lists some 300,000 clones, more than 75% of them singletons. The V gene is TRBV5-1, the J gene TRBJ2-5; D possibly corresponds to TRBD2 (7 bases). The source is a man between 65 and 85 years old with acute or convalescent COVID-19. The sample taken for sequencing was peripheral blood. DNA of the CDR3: TGCGCCAGCAGCTTTTGGGGGGGCGGCCAAGAGACCCAGTACTTC. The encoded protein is CASSFWGGGQETQYF. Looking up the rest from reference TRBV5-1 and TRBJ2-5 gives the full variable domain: KAGVTQTPRYLIKTRGQQVTLSCSPISGHRSVSWYQQTPGQGLQFLFEYFSETQRNKGNFPGRFSGRQFSNSRSEMNVSTLELGDSALYLCASSFWGGGQETQYFGPGTRLLVL.